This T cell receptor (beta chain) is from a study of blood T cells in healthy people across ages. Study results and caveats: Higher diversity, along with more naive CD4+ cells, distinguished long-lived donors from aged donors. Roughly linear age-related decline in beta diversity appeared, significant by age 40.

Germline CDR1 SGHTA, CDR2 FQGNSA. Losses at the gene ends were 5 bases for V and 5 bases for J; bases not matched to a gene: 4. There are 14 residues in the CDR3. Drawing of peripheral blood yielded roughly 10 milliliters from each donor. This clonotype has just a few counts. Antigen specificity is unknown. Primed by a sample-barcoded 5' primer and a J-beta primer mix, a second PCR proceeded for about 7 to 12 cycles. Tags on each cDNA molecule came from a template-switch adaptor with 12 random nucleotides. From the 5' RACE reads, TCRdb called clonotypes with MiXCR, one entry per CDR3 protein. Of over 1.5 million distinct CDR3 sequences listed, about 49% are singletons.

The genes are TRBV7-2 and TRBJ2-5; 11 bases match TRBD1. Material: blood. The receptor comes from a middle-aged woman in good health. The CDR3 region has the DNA TGTGCCAGCAGCAAGGGACAGGGGGAGGAGACCCAGTACTTC. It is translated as CASSKGQGEETQYF.